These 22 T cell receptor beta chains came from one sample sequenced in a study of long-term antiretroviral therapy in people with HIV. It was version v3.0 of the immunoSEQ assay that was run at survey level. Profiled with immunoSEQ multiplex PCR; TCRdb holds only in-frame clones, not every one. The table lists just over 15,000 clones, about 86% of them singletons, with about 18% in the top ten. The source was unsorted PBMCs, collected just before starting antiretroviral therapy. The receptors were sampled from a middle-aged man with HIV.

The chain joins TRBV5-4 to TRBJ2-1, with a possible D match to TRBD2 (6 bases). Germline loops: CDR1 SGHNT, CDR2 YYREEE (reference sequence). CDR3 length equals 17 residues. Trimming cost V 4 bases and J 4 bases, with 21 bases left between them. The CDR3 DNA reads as TGTGCCAGCAGCGCCTGGCGGGAACTAGCAGAATACAATGAGCAGTTCTTC. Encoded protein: CASSAWRELAEYNEQFF. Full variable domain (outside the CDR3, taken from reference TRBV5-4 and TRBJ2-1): ETGVTQSPTHLIKTRGQQVTLRCSSQSGHNTVSWYQQALGQGPQFIFQYYREEENGRGNFPPRFSGLQFPNYSSELNVNALELDDSALYLCASSAWRELAEYNEQFFGPGTRLTVL.

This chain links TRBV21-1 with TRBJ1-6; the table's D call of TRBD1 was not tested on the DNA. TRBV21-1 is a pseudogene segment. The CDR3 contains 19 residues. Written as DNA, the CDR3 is TGTGCCAGCAGCAAAAGGGCATACGGGACAGGGTTGAGGAATTCACCCCTCCACTTT. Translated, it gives CASSKRAYGTGLRNSPLHF.

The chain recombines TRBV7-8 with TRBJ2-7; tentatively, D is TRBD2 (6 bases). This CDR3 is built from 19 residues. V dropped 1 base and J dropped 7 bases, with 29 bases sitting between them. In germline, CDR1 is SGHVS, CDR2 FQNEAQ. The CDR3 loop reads CASSLVLGVPGAGPVEQYF. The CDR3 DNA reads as TGTGCCAGCAGCTTAGTCCTGGGTGTCCCGGGAGCTGGTCCCGTTGAGCAGTACTTC. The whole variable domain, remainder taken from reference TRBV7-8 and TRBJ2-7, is GAGVSQSPRYKVAKRGQDVALRCDPISGHVSLFWYQQALGQGPEFLTYFQNEAQLDKSGLPSDRFFAERPEGSVSTLKIQRTQQEDSAVYLCASSLVLGVPGAGPVEQYFGPGTRLTVT.

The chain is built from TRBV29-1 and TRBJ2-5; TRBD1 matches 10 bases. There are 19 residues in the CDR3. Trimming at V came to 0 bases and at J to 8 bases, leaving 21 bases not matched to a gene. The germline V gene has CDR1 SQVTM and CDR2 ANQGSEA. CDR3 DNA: TGCAGCGTTGAAGAGTCCGGGACAGGGGATGGAAGACGCCCACGAACCCAGTACTTC. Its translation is CSVEESGTGDGRRPRTQYF. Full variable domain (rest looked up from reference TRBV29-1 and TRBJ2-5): SAVISQKPSRDICQRGTSLTIQCQVDSQVTMMFWYRQQPGQSLTLIATANQGSEATYESGFVIDKFPISRPNLTFSTLTVSNMSPEDSSIYLCSVEESGTGDGRRPRTQYFGPGTRLLVL.

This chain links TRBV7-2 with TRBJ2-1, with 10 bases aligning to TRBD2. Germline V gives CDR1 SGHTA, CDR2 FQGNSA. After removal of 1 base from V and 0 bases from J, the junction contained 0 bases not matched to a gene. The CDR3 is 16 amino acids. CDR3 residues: CASSLGLAGSYNEQFF. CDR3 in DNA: TGTGCCAGCAGCTTAGGACTAGCGGGCTCCTACAATGAGCAGTTCTTC.

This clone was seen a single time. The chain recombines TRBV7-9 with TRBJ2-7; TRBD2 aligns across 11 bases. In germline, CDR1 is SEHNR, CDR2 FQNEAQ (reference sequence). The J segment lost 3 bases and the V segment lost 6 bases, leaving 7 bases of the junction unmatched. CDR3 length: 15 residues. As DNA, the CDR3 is TGTGCCAGCAGGCCGACTAGCGGGGCGATCTACGAGCAGTACTTC. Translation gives CASRPTSGAIYEQYF. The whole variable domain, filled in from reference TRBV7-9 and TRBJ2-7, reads DTGVSQNPRHKITKRGQNVTFRCDPISEHNRLYWYRQTLGQGPEFLTYFQNEAQLEKSRLLSDRFSAERPKGSFSTLEIQRTEQGDSAMYLCASRPTSGAIYEQYFGPGTRLTVT.

The CDR3 is CASSLGLARLGGQGDDNQPQHF. The CDR3 DNA follows: TGTGCCAGCAGCTTAGGACTAGCCCGACTGGGAGGACAGGGGGATGACAATCAGCCCCAGCATTTT. The chain couples TRBV7-6 to TRBJ1-5, with 10 nucleotides matching TRBD1. Germline lookup yields CDR1 SGHVS and CDR2 FNYEAQ. The CDR3 loop spans 22 amino acids. J was trimmed by 3 bases and V by 1 base; bases with no gene match: 21.

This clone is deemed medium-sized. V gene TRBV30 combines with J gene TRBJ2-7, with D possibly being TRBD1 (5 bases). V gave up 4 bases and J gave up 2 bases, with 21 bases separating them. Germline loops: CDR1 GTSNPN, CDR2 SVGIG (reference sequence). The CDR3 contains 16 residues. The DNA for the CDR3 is TGTGCCTGGAACCCCCCAAGGACATCCCAAACCTACGAGCAGTACTTC. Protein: CAWNPPRTSQTYEQYF.

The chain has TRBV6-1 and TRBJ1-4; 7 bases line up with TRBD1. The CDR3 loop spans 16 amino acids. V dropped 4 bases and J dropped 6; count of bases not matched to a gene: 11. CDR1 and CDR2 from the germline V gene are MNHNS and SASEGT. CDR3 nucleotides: TGTGCCAGCAGTGTAACAACAGGGGTATCGGATGAAAAACTGTTTTTT. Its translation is CASSVTTGVSDEKLFF.

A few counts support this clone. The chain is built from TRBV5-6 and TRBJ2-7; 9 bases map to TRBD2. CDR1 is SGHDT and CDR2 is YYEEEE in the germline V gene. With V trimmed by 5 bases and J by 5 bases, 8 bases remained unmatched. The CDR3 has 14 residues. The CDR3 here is CASRPRAGGHEQYF. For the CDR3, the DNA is TGTGCCAGCAGGCCGCGAGCGGGGGGCCACGAGCAGTACTTC.

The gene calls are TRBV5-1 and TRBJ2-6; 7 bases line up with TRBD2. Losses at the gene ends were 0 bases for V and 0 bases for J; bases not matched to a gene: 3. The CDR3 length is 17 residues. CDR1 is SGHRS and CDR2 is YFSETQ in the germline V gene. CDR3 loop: CASSLDRGDSGANVLTF. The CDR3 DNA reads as TGCGCCAGCAGCTTGGATCGGGGGGACTCTGGGGCCAACGTCCTGACTTTC. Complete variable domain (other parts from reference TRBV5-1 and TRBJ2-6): KAGVTQTPRYLIKTRGQQVTLSCSPISGHRSVSWYQQTPGQGLQFLFEYFSETQRNKGNFPGRFSGRQFSNSRSEMNVSTLELGDSALYLCASSLDRGDSGANVLTFGAGSRLTVL.

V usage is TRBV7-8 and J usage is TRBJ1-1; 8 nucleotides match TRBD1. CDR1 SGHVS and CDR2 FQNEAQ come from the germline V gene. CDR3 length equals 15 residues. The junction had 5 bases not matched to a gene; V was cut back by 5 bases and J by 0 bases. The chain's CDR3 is CASSPRQGLNTEAFF. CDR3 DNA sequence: TGTGCCAGCAGCCCCCGACAGGGGTTGAACACTGAAGCTTTCTTT.

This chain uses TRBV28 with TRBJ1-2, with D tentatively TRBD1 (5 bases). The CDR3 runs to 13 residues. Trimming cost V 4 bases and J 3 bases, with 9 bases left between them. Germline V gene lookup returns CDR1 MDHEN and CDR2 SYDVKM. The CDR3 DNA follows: TGTGCCAGCAGTTCCGACAGCTACTATGGCTACACCTTC. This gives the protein CASSSDSYYGYTF.

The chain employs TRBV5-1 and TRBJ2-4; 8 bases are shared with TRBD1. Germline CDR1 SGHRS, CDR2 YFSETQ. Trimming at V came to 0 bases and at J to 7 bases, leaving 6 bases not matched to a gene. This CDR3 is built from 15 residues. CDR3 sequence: CASSLGQGTLNIQYF. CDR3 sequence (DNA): TGCGCCAGCAGCTTGGGACAGGGGACTCTGAACATTCAGTACTTC.

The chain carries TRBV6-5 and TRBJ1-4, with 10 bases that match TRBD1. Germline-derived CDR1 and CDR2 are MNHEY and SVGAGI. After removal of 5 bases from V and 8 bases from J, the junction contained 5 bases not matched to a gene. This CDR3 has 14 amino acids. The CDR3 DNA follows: TGTGCCAGCAGTCAGACAGGGGGCCGGGAAAAACTGTTTTTT. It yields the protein CASSQTGGREKLFF.

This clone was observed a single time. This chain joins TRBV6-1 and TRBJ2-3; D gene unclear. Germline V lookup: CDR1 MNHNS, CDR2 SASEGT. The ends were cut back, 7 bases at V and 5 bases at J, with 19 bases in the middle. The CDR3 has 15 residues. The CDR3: CASTLLGSRGDTQYF. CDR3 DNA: TGTGCCAGCACCCTGTTGGGTAGTAGAGGAGATACGCAGTATTTT.

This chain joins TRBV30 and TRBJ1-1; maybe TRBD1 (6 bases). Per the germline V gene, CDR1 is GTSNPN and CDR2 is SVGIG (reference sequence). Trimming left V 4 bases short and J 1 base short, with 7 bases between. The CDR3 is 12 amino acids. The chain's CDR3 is CAWTTGNTEAFF. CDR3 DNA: TGTGCCTGGACGACAGGGAACACTGAAGCTTTCTTT.

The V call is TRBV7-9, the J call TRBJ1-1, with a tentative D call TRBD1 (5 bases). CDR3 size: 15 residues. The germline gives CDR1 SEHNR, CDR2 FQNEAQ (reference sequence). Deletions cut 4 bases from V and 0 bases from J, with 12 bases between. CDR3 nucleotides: TGTGCCAGCAGCTACCCGGGACTTTTGAACACTGAAGCTTTCTTT. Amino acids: CASSYPGLLNTEAFF.

The CDR3 reads CASSSRDRAYNEQFF. The CDR3 coding sequence is TGTGCCAGCAGCTCCCGGGACAGGGCCTACAATGAGCAGTTCTTC. The chain recombines TRBV7-3 with TRBJ2-1; 9 bases line up with TRBD1. Trimming cost V 4 bases and J 2 bases; bases outside gene matches: 3. This CDR3 comprises 15 residues. Germline V gene lookup returns CDR1 SGHTA and CDR2 FQGTGA.

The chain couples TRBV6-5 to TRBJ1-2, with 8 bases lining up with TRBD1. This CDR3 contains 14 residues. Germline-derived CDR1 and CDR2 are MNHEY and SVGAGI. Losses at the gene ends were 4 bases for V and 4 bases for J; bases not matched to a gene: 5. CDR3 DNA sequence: TGTGCCAGCAGTTCCCGGACAGGGCCCTATGGCTACACCTTC. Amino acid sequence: CASSSRTGPYGYTF.

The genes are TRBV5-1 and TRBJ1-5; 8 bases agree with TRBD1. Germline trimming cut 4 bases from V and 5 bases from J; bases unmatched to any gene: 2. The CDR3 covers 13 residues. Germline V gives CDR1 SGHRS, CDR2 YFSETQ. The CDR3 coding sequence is TGCGCCAGCAGCACGGACAGGGATCAGCCCCAGCATTTT. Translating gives CASSTDRDQPQHF.

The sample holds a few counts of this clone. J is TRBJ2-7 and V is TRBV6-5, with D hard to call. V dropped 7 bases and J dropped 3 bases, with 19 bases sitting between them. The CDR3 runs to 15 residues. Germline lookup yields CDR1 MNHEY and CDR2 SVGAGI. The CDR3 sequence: CASTAVSGADYEQYF. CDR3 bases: TGTGCCAGCACGGCGGTAAGTGGAGCCGACTACGAGCAGTACTTC.